One sample yielded the 15 T cell receptor beta chains listed below, sequenced in a study of cytomegalovirus exposure and HLA in healthy donors. It was with 60 Vbeta and 13 Jbeta primers that the PCR ran. Repertoires were generated with immunoSEQ multiplex PCR, while TCRdb's copy carries only in-frame clones and drops some. Of around 120,000 clones listed, around three quarters are singletons. Material: PBMCs. These receptors came from a human donor in good health.

The chain couples TRBV28 to TRBJ1-1; 9 nucleotides match TRBD1. J lost 1 base, V lost 5 bases, and 8 bases had no gene match. Germline-derived CDR1 and CDR2 are MDHEN and SYDVKM. This CDR3 region has 16 residues. The CDR3 DNA sequence: TGTGCCAGCAGTCCCCTCCCGGGACAGGGGAACACTGAAGCTTTCTTT. As protein: CASSPLPGQGNTEAFF.

V usage is TRBV28 and J usage is TRBJ2-7; a possible D gene is TRBD2 (5 bases). CDR3 length: 11 amino acids. The germline V and J ends were trimmed by 4 bases and 9 bases, with 10 bases remaining between them. The germline V gene encodes CDR1 MDHEN and CDR2 SYDVKM. The CDR3 nucleotides are TGTGCCAGCAGTTCCCCGGACTTGCAGTACTTC. Translating gives CASSSPDLQYF.

This clone was recorded a few times. V is TRBV9 and J is TRBJ2-7; 8 bases fit TRBD2. V shed 0 bases and J 5 bases; nucleotides not matched to a gene: 7. The CDR3 is made up of 15 amino acids. Per the germline V gene, CDR1 is SGDLS and CDR2 is YYNGEE. The CDR3 DNA is TGTGCCAGCAGCGTAGGCCCGGGAGGGCCCAACGAGCAGTACTTC. Its protein is CASSVGPGGPNEQYF.

The J gene is TRBJ2-1, the V gene TRBV30, with D maybe TRBD1 (6 bases). The V end lost 0 bases, the J end lost 8 bases, and 11 bases lay between the germline ends. The CDR3 length is 13 residues. The germline gives CDR1 GTSNPN, CDR2 SVGIG (reference sequence). The CDR3 DNA follows: TGTGCCTGGAGTGTACTTGGGGGCGATGAGCAGTTCTTC. Its protein product is CAWSVLGGDEQFF.

V and J are TRBV19 and TRBJ2-1; D unresolved. The CDR3 spans 11 residues. V gave up 7 bases and J gave up 3 bases, with 4 bases separating them. The germline CDR1 and CDR2 sequences are LNHDA and SQIVND (reference sequence). DNA for the CDR3: TGTGCCAGTAATAACTACAATGAGCAGTTCTTC. This translates into CASNNYNEQFF.

The chain links TRBV25-1 to TRBJ2-1; possible D gene TRBD2, 5 bases. CDR3 size: 14 residues. Germline V gene lookup returns CDR1 MGHDK and CDR2 SYGVNS. Trimming took off 6 bases at V and 5 bases at J, with 14 bases between the two ends. For the CDR3, the DNA is TGTGCCAGCAGCGCCCTCGGGATAGACAATGAGCAGTTCTTC. Translated: CASSALGIDNEQFF. The full variable domain, completed using reference TRBV25-1 and TRBJ2-1, is EADIYQTPRYLVIGTGKKITLECSQTMGHDKMYWYQQDPGMELHLIHYSYGVNSTEKGDLSSESTVSRIRTEHFPLTLESARPSHTSQYLCASSALGIDNEQFFGPGTRLTVL.

The rearrangement links TRBV2 to TRBJ1-2; D perhaps matches TRBD1 (6 bases). V was shortened by 2 bases and J by 1 base, with 14 bases between the two germline ends. The CDR3 totals 16 residues. Per the germline V gene, CDR1 is SNHLY and CDR2 is FYNNEI. DNA for the CDR3: TGTGCCAGCAGTGAATCGGACAGAACCTTTAACTATGGCTACACCTTC. It specifies CASSESDRTFNYGYTF.

This clone was counted once. The rearrangement uses TRBV28 and TRBJ2-1, with D tentatively TRBD2 (5 bases). The CDR3 length is 12 residues. V lost 4 bases and J 12 bases, leaving 13 bases between the germline ends. Per the germline V gene, CDR1 is MDHEN and CDR2 is SYDVKM. CDR3 in DNA: TGTGCCAGCAGTTGGGCGGCTAGCTGGCAGTTCTTC. Amino acids: CASSWAASWQFF.

The J gene is TRBJ2-7, the V gene TRBV28, with 8 bases that match TRBD1. The trim removed 3 bases at V and 2 bases at J, leaving 6 bases unmatched. The CDR3 extends over 15 amino acids. Germline V gene data show CDR1 as MDHEN and CDR2 as SYDVKM. The CDR3 loop reads CASSFMGQDAYEQYF. CDR3 nucleotides: TGTGCCAGCAGTTTCATGGGACAGGATGCCTACGAGCAGTACTTC.

The CDR3 bases are TGCGCCAGCAGCCCCCCCTTCTACAGGGTTGGGCAGCCCCAGCATTTT. Translated: CASSPPFYRVGQPQHF. This rearrangement joins TRBV4-1 to TRBJ1-5; tentative D call: TRBD1 (6 bases). The length of the CDR3 is 16 residues. Between the trimmed V and J ends, which lost 4 bases and 7 bases, there was a span of 20 bases. Germline assignment: CDR1 MGHRA and CDR2 YSYEKL.

The chain couples TRBV6-1 to TRBJ1-5; D call uncertain. The CDR3 spans 13 residues. Germline CDR1 MNHNS, CDR2 SASEGT. V was clipped by 3 bases and J by 12 bases, with 15 bases between them. The CDR3 DNA follows: TGTGCCAGCAGTGATACTACTCCTTTTCTCCAGCATTTT. Protein product: CASSDTTPFLQHF.

The rearrangement links TRBV9 to TRBJ1-2, with D uncertain. CDR1 is SGDLS and CDR2 is YYNGEE in the germline V gene. The length of the CDR3 is 14 residues. V lost 4 bases, J lost 3 bases, and 13 bases lay in between. The CDR3 is CASSSRRGDYGYTF. The CDR3 nucleotides read TGTGCCAGCAGCTCCCGGCGCGGCGACTATGGCTACACCTTC. Drawing the rest from reference TRBV9 and TRBJ1-2, the complete variable domain is DSGVTQTPKHLITATGQRVTLRCSPRSGDLSVYWYQQSLDQGLQFLIQYYNGEERAKGNILERFSAQQFPDLHSELNLSSLELGDSALYFCASSSRRGDYGYTFGSGTRLTVV.

The rearrangement links TRBV27 to TRBJ1-4; maybe TRBD1 (5 bases). Between the trimmed V and J ends, which lost 6 bases and 5 bases, there was a span of 13 bases. In germline, CDR1 is MNHEY, CDR2 SMNVEV (reference sequence). The CDR3 spans 14 residues. The CDR3 DNA sequence: TGTGCCAGCAGGCGAACCGGGGGAAATGAAAAACTGTTTTTT. Translated, it gives CASRRTGGNEKLFF.

This sequence joins TRBV6-5 and TRBJ2-1, with D maybe TRBD2 (6 bases). Between the trimmed V and J ends, which lost 2 bases and 7 bases, there was a span of 6 bases. Germline V gene lookup returns CDR1 MNHEY and CDR2 SVGAGI. This CDR3 is built from 12 residues. The CDR3 region has the DNA TGTGCCAGCAGTTACGGGGGGAATGAGCAGTTCTTC. Translated: CASSYGGNEQFF.

Only a few counts were recorded for this clone. V and J are TRBV2 and TRBJ1-1, with 7 positions matching TRBD1. V dropped 6 bases and J dropped 0; count of bases not matched to a gene: 4. This CDR3 has 14 residues. Germline CDR1 is SNHLY and CDR2 is FYNNEI. The CDR3 DNA follows: TGTGCCAGCAGCTGGGGACAGCTGAACACTGAAGCTTTCTTT. Protein sequence: CASSWGQLNTEAFF.